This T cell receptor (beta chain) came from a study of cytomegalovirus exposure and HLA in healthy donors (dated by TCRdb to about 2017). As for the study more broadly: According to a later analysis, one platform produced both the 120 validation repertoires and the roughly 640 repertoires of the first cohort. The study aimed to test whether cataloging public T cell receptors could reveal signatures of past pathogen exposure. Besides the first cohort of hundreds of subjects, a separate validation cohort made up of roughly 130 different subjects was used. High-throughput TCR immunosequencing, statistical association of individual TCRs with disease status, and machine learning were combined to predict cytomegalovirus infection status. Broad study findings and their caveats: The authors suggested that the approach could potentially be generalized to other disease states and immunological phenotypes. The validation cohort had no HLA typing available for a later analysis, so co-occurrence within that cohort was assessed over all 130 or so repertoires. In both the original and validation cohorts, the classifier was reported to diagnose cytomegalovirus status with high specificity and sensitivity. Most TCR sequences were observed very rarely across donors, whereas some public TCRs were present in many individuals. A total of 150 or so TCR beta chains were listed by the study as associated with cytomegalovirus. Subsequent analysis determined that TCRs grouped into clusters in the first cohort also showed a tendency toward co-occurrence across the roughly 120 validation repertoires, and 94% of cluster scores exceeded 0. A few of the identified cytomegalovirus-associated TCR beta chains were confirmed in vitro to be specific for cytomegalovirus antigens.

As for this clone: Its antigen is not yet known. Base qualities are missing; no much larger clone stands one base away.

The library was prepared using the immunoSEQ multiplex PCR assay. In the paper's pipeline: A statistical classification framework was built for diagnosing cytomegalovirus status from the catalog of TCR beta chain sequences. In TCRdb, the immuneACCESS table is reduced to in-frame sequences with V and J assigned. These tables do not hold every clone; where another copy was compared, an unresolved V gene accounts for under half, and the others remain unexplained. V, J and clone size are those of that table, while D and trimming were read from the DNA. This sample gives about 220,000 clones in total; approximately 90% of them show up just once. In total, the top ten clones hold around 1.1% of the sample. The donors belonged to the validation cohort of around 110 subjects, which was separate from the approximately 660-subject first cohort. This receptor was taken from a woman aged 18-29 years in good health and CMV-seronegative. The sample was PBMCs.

The CDR3 region has the sequence CASSWSGTSGRSDTQYF. DNA sequence: TGCGCCAGCAGCTGGTCCGGGACTAGCGGGAGATCAGATACGCAGTATTTT. The chain is made from TRBV5-1 and TRBJ2-3, with 14 central nucleotides matching TRBD2. The germline V gene gives CDR1 as SGHRS and CDR2 as YFSETQ. The CDR3 runs 17 residues from the cysteine to the phenylalanine. Only the CDR3 portion is preserved as DNA: 51 bases, with reading frame beginning at the first base. Germline trimming amounts to 3 bases on V and 4 bases on J, with 7 as the count of junction bases outside the gene matches.